The entry below gives a single T cell receptor beta chain sequence along with its context. As yet, its antigen is unknown. The PCR contained 60 Vbeta and 13 Jbeta primers. Here immunoSEQ multiplex PCR was the method, and the copy in TCRdb shows in-frame clones only, minus some. The table has approximately 92,000 clones, 81% seen once; the top ten hold roughly 1.2%. The data originate from a study of cytomegalovirus exposure and HLA in healthy donors. Germline lookup yields CDR1 SEHNR and CDR2 FQNEAQ (reference sequence). Trimming removed 2 bases at V and 5 bases at J, with 7 bases between. This CDR3 has 12 residues. Whole-study results and caveats: Some TCR beta chains (roughly 150 of them) were listed as cytomegalovirus-associated.

The specimen was PBMCs. The rearrangement joins TRBV7-9 to TRBJ2-7; D ambiguous. This TCR came from a girl aged 2 to 9 in good health and CMV-seropositive. CDR3 DNA sequence: TGTGCCAGCAGCTTATCGGTGGACGAGCAGTACTTC. Protein product: CASSLSVDEQYF.